Below are 14 T cell receptor beta chains sequenced from a single sample in a study of blood T cells in healthy people across ages (dated by TCRdb to between 2015 and 2017). The library was made by 5' RACE. Instrument used: Illumina HiSeq 2500. A second PCR of about 7 to 12 cycles was run with a J-beta primer mix and a sample-barcoded 5' primer. TCRdb ran its own pipeline on the public reads, namely fastp trimming at Q25 and MiXCR clone calling, and kept in-frame beta chains. CDR3 protein duplicates are merged, each entry listing the most common genes and DNA. This sample lists hundreds of thousands of distinct CDR3 sequences; 45% to 70% were detected once. The ten top clones hold roughly 24% of the sample. The sequenced sample was blood. These receptors came from a middle-aged man in good health.

The rearrangement links TRBV9 to TRBJ2-7, with 7 bases fitting TRBD2. The germline V gene has CDR1 SGDLS and CDR2 YYNGEE. Losses at the gene ends were 0 bases for V and 1 base for J; bases not matched to a gene: 7. The CDR3 spans 16 residues. The DNA of the CDR3 is TGTGCCAGCAGCGTAGGATGGCCGCGGGAGTCCTACGAGCAGTACTTC. Protein sequence: CASSVGWPRESYEQYF.

This clonotype was seen ten or more times. V gene TRBV6-1 combines with J gene TRBJ2-5; 13 positions agree with TRBD2. The CDR3 extends over 15 amino acids. Looked up from germline, CDR1 is MNHNS and CDR2 is SASEGT. V shed 2 bases and J 5 bases; nucleotides not matched to a gene: 2. The CDR3 loop reads CASSETSGGAETQYF. The CDR3 DNA follows: TGTGCCAGCAGTGAAACTAGCGGGGGGGCCGAGACCCAGTACTTC.

The rearrangement uses TRBV4-2 and TRBJ2-1; no definite D call. Germline V lookup: CDR1 LGHNA, CDR2 YNFKEQ. Trimming stripped 0 bases from V and 5 bases from J, with 17 bases between. There are 17 residues in the CDR3. DNA for the CDR3: TGTGCCAGCAGCCAAGATCAGCTGGGCCAGAACAACAATGAGCAGTTCTTC. Translated, it gives CASSQDQLGQNNNEQFF.

This clonotype was seen more than once but under ten times. This chain uses TRBV5-1 with TRBJ2-4; D is undetermined. This CDR3 has 15 amino acids. Germline V gene lookup returns CDR1 SGHRS and CDR2 YFSETQ. The ends were cut back, 4 bases at V and 3 bases at J, with 14 bases in the middle. The CDR3 nucleotides are TGCGCCAGCAGCCCGGAAATCGGTATCAAAAACATTCAGTACTTC. This encodes CASSPEIGIKNIQYF.

The chain uses TRBV5-4 and TRBJ2-2; no clear D. The CDR3 is 14 amino acids. V lost 4 bases and J 4 bases, leaving 11 bases between the germline ends. CDR1 and CDR2 (germline): SGHNT, YYREEE (reference sequence). The CDR3 loop reads CASSPRVLTGELFF. The CDR3 DNA reads as TGTGCCAGCAGCCCTAGAGTCCTCACCGGGGAGCTGTTTTTT.

This chain uses TRBV7-2 with TRBJ1-2; TRBD1 might be the D (5 bases). This CDR3 spans 14 amino acids. V shed 7 bases and J shed 5 bases, with 17 bases lying between them. Germline V gene lookup returns CDR1 SGHTA and CDR2 FQGNSA. The CDR3 sequence: CASTRGEAEYGYTF. Here the CDR3 DNA reads TGTGCCAGCACTCGAGGGGAGGCAGAATATGGCTACACCTTC.

The chain couples TRBV7-2 to TRBJ2-5; no firm D call. This CDR3 contains 13 residues. V was shortened by 7 bases and J by 3 bases, with 12 bases between the two germline ends. The germline V gene has CDR1 SGHTA and CDR2 FQGNSA. The CDR3 nucleotides are TGTGCCAGCACCCTTTCCCAAAAAGAGACCCAGTACTTC. Protein: CASTLSQKETQYF.

This clonotype was detected only a few times. The chain employs TRBV29-1 and TRBJ1-2; no clear D gene. This CDR3 is built from 12 residues. The germline gives CDR1 SQVTM, CDR2 ANQGSEA. The V gene lost 2 bases and the J gene lost 8 bases, with 12 bases spanning the gap. Here the CDR3 DNA reads TGCAGCGTTGAAACACGGGATCCGGGCTACACCTTC. Residues: CSVETRDPGYTF.

This chain joins TRBV5-1 and TRBJ1-4; 10 bases line up with TRBD1. V was clipped by 7 bases and J by 7 bases; unmatched bases: 4. The CDR3 sequence is 13 residues long. Germline CDR1 SGHRS, CDR2 YFSETQ. The CDR3 here is CASGTGDGEKLFF. Written as DNA, the CDR3 is TGCGCCAGCGGGACAGGGGATGGTGAAAAACTGTTTTTT.

The chain is built from TRBV20-1 and TRBJ2-4, with 10 bases lining up with TRBD2. The V gene's germline CDR1 is DFQATT and CDR2 SNEGSKA (reference sequence). CDR3 length equals 15 residues. V gave up 4 bases and J gave up 4 bases; unmatched junction bases: 7. In DNA form, the CDR3 reads TGCAGTGCTACTACAGCGGGGGGGAGGAAAAACATTCAGTACTTC. This codes for CSATTAGGRKNIQYF.

This sequence joins TRBV20-1 and TRBJ2-7; D call uncertain. Germline V gives CDR1 DFQATT, CDR2 SNEGSKA (reference sequence). Trimming took 0 bases from V and 2 from J, leaving 5 bases between them. The CDR3 covers 12 residues. CDR3 protein: CSARDRPYEQYF. CDR3 DNA: TGCAGTGCTAGAGATCGGCCCTACGAGCAGTACTTC.

This sequence joins TRBV11-3 and TRBJ2-7; TRBD2 is a possible D gene (6 bases). V shed 5 bases and J shed 2 bases, with 16 bases lying between them. This CDR3 contains 15 residues. The germline V gene has CDR1 SGHNT and CDR2 YENEEA. CDR3: CASSLTGLRTYEQYF. The CDR3 DNA is TGTGCCAGCAGCCTGACGGGACTCCGGACCTACGAGCAGTACTTC.

V and J are TRBV5-1 and TRBJ2-5; TRBD2 agrees at 11 bases. V was clipped by 1 base and J by 11 bases; unmatched bases: 13. Germline V gene sequence: CDR1 SGHRS, CDR2 YFSETQ. The CDR3 extends over 16 amino acids. CDR3 sequence (DNA): TGCGCCAGCAGCTTGACTAGCGGGGGTGAAGGCAATGAGCAGTACTTC. Translation: CASSLTSGGEGNEQYF.

This chain uses TRBV7-3 with TRBJ2-1, with TRBD2 identical over 11 bases. V lost 5 bases and J lost 5; bases outside the gene matches: 8. The CDR3 sequence is 16 residues long. CDR1 is SGHTA and CDR2 is FQGTGA in the germline V gene. The DNA for the CDR3 is TGTGCCAGCAGCATAAAAGGGACTAGCGGCAACAATGAGCAGTTCTTC. Amino acids: CASSIKGTSGNNEQFF.